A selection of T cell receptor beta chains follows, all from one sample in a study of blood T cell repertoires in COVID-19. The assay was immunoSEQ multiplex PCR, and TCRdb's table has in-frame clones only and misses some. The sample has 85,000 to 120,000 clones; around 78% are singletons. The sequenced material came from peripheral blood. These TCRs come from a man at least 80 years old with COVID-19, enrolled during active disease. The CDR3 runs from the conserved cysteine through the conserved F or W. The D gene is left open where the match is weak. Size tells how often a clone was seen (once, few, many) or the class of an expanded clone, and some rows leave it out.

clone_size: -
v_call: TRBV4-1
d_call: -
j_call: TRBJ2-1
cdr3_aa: CASRGGAPNYNEQFF
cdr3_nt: TGCGCCAGCAGGGGGGGGGCCCCAAACTACAATGAGCAGTTCTTC

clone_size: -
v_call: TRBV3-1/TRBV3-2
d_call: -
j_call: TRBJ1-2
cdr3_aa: CASSHVGGEIGGYTF
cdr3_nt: TGTGCCAGCAGCCATGTTGGGGGGGAGATTGGTGGCTACACCTTC

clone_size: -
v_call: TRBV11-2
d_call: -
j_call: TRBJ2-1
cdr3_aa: CASSLEGARGEQFF
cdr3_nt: TGTGCCAGCAGCTTAGAAGGCGCAAGGGGTGAGCAGTTCTTC

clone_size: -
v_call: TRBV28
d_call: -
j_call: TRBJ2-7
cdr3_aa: CASSFFSEQYF
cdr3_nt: TGTGCCAGCAGTTTTTTTAGCGAGCAGTACTTC

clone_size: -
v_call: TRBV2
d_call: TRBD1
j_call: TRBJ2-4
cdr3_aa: CASSLPYQGALAKNIQYF
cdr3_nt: TGTGCCAGCAGCCTCCCGTACCAGGGGGCATTAGCCAAAAACATTCAGTACTTC

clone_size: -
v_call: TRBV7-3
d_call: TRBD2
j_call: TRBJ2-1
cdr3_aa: CASSPPRGGRSWNEQFF
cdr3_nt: TGTGCCAGCAGCCCTCCCCGGGGCGGGAGATCGTGGAATGAGCAGTTCTTC

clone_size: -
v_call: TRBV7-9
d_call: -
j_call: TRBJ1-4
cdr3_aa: CASSLASGTNEKLFF
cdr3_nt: TGTGCCAGCAGCTTAGCGTCGGGGACTAATGAAAAACTGTTTTTT

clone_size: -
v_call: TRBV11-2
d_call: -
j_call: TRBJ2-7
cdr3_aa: CASSRWSREQYF
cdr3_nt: TGTGCCAGCAGCAGGTGGAGCCGCGAGCAGTACTTC

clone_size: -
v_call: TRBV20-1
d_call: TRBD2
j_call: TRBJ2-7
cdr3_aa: CSASSLGTSGRRLVEQYF
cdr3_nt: TGCAGTGCTAGTTCGCTAGGGACTAGCGGGAGGAGATTGGTCGAGCAGTACTTC

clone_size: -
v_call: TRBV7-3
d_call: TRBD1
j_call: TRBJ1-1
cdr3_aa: CASSLDRDSTEAFF
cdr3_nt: TGTGCCAGCAGCTTAGACAGGGATAGCACTGAAGCTTTCTTT

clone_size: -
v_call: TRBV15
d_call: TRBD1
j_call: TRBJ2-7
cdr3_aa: CATSRNRGPTYEQYF
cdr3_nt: TGTGCCACCAGCAGAAACAGGGGGCCAACCTACGAGCAGTACTTC

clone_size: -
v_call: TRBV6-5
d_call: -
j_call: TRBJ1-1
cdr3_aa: CASRRPGDTEAFF
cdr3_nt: TGTGCCAGCAGACGCCCAGGGGACACTGAAGCTTTCTTT

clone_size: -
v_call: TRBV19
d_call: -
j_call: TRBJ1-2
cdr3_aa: CASRWERDYTF
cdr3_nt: TGTGCCAGTAGATGGGAACGGGACTACACCTTC

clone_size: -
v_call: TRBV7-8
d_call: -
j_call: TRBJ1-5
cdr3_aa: CASSLASGVGQPQHF
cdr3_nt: TGTGCCAGCAGCTTAGCGTCCGGGGTAGGACAGCCCCAGCATTTT

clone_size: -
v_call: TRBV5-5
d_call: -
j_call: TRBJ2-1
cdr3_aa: CASSLTGLSYNEQFF
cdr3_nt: TGTGCCAGCAGCTTGACAGGCCTCTCCTACAATGAGCAGTTCTTC

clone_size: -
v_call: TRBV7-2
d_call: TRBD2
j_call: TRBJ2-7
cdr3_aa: CASSLPGGAYEQYF
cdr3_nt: TGTGCCAGCAGCTTGCCGGGGGGGGCCTACGAGCAGTACTTC

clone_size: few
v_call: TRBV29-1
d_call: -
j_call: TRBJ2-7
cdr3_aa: CSVASGRVTYEQYF
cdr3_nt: TGCAGCGTTGCATCCGGCAGGGTTACGTACGAGCAGTACTTC

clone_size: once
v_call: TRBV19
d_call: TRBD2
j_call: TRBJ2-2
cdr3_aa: CASSRTSLFNTGELFF
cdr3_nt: TGTGCCAGTAGCAGGACTAGCCTCTTCAACACCGGGGAGCTGTTTTTT

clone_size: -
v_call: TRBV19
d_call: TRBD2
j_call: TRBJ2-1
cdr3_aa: CATRQSGGAYNEQFF
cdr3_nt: TGTGCCACCAGGCAAAGCGGGGGAGCCTACAATGAGCAGTTCTTC

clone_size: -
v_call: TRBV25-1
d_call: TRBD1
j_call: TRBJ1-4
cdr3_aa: CASRETGASEKLFF
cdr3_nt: TGTGCCAGCAGGGAGACAGGGGCAAGTGAAAAACTGTTTTTT

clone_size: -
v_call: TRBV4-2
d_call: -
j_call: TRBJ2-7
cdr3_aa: CASSQELGSSYEQYF
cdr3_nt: TGTGCCAGCAGCCAAGAGTTGGGCAGCTCCTACGAGCAGTACTTC

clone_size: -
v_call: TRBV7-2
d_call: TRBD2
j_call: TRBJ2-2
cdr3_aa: CASSLRAGTTGELFF
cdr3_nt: TGTGCCAGCAGCTTAAGAGCGGGAACCACCGGGGAGCTGTTTTTT

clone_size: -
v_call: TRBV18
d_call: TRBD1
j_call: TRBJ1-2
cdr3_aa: CASSPARTGNGYTF
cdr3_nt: TGTGCCAGCTCACCAGCTAGGACAGGGAACGGCTACACCTTC

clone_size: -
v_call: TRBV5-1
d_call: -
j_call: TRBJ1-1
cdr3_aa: CASSLDRNTEAFF
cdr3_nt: TGCGCCAGCAGCCTGGACAGGAACACTGAAGCTTTCTTT

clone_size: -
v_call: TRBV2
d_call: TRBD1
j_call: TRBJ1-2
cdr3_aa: CASSLDRGTLYGYTF
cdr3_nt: TGTGCCAGCAGTTTAGACAGGGGGACCCTCTATGGCTACACCTTC

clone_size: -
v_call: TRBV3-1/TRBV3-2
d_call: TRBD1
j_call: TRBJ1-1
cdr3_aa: CASSRQGVGRTEAFF
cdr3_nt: TGTGCCAGCAGCCGACAGGGAGTGGGAAGAACTGAAGCTTTCTTT

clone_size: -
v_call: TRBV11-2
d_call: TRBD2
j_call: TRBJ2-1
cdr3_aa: CASSPLSSGWNEQFF
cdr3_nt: TGTGCCAGCAGCCCCTTGAGTAGCGGGTGGAATGAGCAGTTCTTC

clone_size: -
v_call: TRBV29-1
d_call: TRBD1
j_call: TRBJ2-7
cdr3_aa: CSVEWTGGGYEQYF
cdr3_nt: TGCAGCGTTGAGTGGACAGGGGGCGGCTACGAGCAGTACTTC

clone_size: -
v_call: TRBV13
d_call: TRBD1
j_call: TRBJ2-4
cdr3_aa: CASSLPGGNIQYF
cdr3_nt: TGTGCCAGCAGCTTACCAGGGGGAAACATTCAGTACTTC

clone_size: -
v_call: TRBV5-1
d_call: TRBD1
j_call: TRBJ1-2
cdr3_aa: CASSPVAQGALYGYTF
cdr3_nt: TGCGCCAGCAGCCCGGTAGCCCAGGGGGCTCTATATGGCTACACCTTC

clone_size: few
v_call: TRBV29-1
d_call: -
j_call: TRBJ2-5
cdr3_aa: CSVVDGQETQYF
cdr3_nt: TGCAGCGTTGTAGACGGCCAAGAGACCCAGTACTTC

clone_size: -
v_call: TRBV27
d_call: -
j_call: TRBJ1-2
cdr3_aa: CASSLAAGYYGYTF
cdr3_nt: TGTGCCAGCAGTTTAGCGGCAGGGTACTATGGCTACACCTTC

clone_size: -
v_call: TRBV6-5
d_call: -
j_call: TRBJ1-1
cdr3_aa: CASRKDSGTEAFF
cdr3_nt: TGTGCCAGCAGGAAGGACAGCGGCACTGAAGCTTTCTTT

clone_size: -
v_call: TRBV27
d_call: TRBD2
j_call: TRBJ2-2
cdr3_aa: CASTSGRLPGELFF
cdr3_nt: TGTGCCAGCACGAGCGGGAGACTGCCCGGGGAGCTGTTTTTT

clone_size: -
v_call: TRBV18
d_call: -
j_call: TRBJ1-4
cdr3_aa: CASSPRPEGNEKLFF
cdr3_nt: TGTGCCAGCTCACCACGACCGGAGGGGAATGAAAAACTGTTTTTT

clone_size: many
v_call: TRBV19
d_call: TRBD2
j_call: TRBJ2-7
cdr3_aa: CASLRTSRLGEQYF
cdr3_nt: TGTGCCAGCCTCCGGACTAGCCGGCTTGGCGAGCAGTACTTC

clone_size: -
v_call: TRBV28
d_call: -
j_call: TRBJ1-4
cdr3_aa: CASSLLEGSTNEKLFF
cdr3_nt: TGTGCCAGCAGTTTATTGGAGGGGTCAACTAATGAAAAACTGTTTTTT

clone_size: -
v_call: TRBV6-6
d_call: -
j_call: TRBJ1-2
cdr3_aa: CAGNREGLEGYTF
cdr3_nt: TGTGCCGGGAACAGGGAAGGTCTTGAGGGCTACACCTTC

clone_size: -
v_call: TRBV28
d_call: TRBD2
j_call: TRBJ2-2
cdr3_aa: CASSTVGLGSLGGELFF
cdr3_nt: TGTGCCAGCTCAACGGTGGGACTAGGATCTTTAGGCGGGGAGCTGTTTTTT

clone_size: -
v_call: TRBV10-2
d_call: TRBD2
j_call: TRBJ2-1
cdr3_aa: CASSRGTSGPYNEQFF
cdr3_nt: TGCGCCAGCAGTCGTGGGACTAGCGGACCTTACAATGAGCAGTTCTTC

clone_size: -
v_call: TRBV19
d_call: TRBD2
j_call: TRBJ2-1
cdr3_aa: CASSIVWTSTNEQFF
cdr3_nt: TGTGCCAGTAGTATCGTCTGGACTAGCACGAATGAGCAGTTCTTC

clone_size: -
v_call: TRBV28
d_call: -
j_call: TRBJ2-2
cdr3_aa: CASRQGPGTGELFF
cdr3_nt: TGTGCCAGCAGGCAAGGTCCGGGCACCGGGGAGCTGTTTTTT

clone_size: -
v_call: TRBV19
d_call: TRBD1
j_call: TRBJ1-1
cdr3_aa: CASSGKGQGLAEAFF
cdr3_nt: TGTGCCAGTAGTGGGAAGGGACAGGGCCTAGCTGAAGCTTTCTTT

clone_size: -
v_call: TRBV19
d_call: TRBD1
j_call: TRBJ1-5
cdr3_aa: CASSIGTGGYQPQHF
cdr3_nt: TGTGCCAGTAGTATCGGGACAGGGGGTTATCAGCCCCAGCATTTT

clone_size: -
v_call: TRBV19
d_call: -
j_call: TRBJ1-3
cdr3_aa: CASAPGGASGNTIYF
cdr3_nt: TGTGCCAGTGCACCGGGGGGCGCGTCGGGAAACACCATATATTTT

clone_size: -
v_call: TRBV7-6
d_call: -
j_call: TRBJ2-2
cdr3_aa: CASSNSEGTGTGELFF
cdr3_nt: TGTGCCAGCAGTAATTCGGAGGGTACGGGTACCGGGGAGCTGTTTTTT

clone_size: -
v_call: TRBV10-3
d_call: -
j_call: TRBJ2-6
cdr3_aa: CAILPSDTSGANVLTF
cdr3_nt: TGTGCCATCCTTCCGTCCGACACTTCTGGGGCCAACGTCCTGACTTTC

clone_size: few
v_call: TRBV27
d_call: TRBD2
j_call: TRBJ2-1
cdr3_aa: CASSLRPGLGGYEQFF
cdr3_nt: TGTGCCAGCAGTCTAAGGCCGGGACTAGGGGGGTATGAGCAGTTCTTC

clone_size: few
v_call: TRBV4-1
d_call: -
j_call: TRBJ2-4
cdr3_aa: CASSQSLAVSTKNIQYF
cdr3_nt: TGCGCCAGCAGCCAAAGCTTAGCCGTCTCGACCAAAAACATTCAGTACTTC

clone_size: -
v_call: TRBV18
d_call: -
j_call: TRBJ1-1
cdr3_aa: CASSPGQNTEAFF
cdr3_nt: TGTGCCAGCTCACCGGGACAGAACACTGAAGCTTTCTTT

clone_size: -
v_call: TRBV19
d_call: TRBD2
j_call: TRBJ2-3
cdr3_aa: CASSRTGTSGDTQYF
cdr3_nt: TGTGCCAGTAGTAGGACCGGGACTAGCGGAGATACGCAGTATTTT

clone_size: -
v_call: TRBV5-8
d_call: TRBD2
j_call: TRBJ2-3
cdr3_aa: CASSSTSGSSDTQYF
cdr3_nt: TGTGCCAGCAGCTCTACTAGCGGATCTTCCGATACGCAGTATTTT

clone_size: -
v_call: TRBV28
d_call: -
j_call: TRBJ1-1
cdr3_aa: CASSQGKFLEIPKMNTEAFF
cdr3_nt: TGTGCCAGCAGTCAGGGAAAGTTCCTTGAAATACCCAAAATGAACACTGAAGCTTTCTTT

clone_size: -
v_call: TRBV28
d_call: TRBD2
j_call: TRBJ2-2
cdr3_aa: CASSSTGGGRDRELFF
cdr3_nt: TGTGCCAGCAGTTCCACCGGGGGGGGGAGAGATAGGGAGCTGTTTTTT

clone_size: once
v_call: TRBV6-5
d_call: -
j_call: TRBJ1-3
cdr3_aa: CASSPGYSGNTIYF
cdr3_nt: TGTGCCAGCAGTCCAGGTTACTCTGGAAACACCATATATTTT

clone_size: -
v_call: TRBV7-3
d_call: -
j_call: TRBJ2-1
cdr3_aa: CASKLSNPNNYNEQFF
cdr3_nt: TGTGCCAGCAAACTATCAAACCCCAACAACTACAATGAGCAGTTCTTC

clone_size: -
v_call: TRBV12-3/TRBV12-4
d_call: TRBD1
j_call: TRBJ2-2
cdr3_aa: CASQQGAGELFF
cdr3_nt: TGTGCCAGTCAACAGGGGGCCGGGGAGCTGTTTTTT

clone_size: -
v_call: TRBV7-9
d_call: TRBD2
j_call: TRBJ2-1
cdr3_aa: CASSLAGRRGWWGNEQFF
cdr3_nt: TGTGCCAGCAGCTTAGCCGGGAGGCGGGGGTGGTGGGGCAATGAGCAGTTCTTC